Shown below are 29 T cell receptor beta chains from a single sample sequenced in a study of metastatic and nonmetastatic thyroid tumors. No patient received treatment before thyroid surgery. Using MiXCR, TCRdb re-called clones from the PCR reads. The sample carries tens of thousands of clones, around 17% recorded once. Specimen: tumor tissue. The receptors were sampled from a female donor with papillary thyroid cancer or a benign thyroid nodule (not recorded which). Some clones in this sample may be carry-over from other donors' samples.

Many counts were recorded for this clone. The rearrangement links TRBV11-2 to TRBJ1-4; no definite D call. The V and J ends lost 0 bases and 5 bases respectively, with 10 bases between them. The CDR3 runs 15 residues. The germline V gene has CDR1 SGHAT and CDR2 FQNNGV. CDR3 DNA sequence: TGTGCCAGCAGCTTAGAAGGGCAGTTAAATGAAAAACTGTTTTTT. This encodes CASSLEGQLNEKLFF.

Only a few counts were recorded for this clone. The chain recombines TRBV28 with TRBJ1-2; tentatively, D is TRBD1 (6 bases). This CDR3 is 18 amino acids long. Trimming pared 2 bases from V and 6 bases from J, leaving 25 bases between. The germline V gene encodes CDR1 MDHEN and CDR2 SYDVKM. The CDR3 DNA is TGTGCCAGCAGTTTACTCCCGGTAGCCCGGGACAAATGGGATGGCTACACCTTC. Translation: CASSLLPVARDKWDGYTF.

This clone was seen ten or more times. The V call is TRBV6-1, the J call TRBJ2-5; 10 bases fit TRBD1. CDR1 MNHNS and CDR2 SASEGT come from the germline V gene. This CDR3 region has 16 residues. The J segment lost 1 base and the V segment lost 6 bases, leaving 8 bases of the junction unmatched. The CDR3 protein is CASSRLGQGFQETQYF. CDR3 bases: TGTGCCAGCAGCCGGCTGGGACAGGGGTTCCAAGAGACCCAGTACTTC.

This clone has a count of ten or more. This chain joins TRBV7-2 and TRBJ1-1; no firm D call. The CDR3 sequence is 14 residues long. Germline V gene data show CDR1 as SGHTA and CDR2 as FQGNSA. V was clipped by 5 bases and J by 0 bases, with 10 bases between them. The CDR3 bases are TGTGCCAGCAGCCCACCTCCAATGAACACTGAAGCTTTCTTT. Protein product: CASSPPPMNTEAFF.

This clone was picked up many times. V gene TRBV28 combines with J gene TRBJ1-1; D gene ambiguous. The CDR3 is made up of 13 amino acids. The V end was cut by 8 bases, the J end by 4 bases, with 14 bases between. From germline, CDR1 is MDHEN and CDR2 SYDVKM. CDR3 sequence (DNA): TGTGCCAGCTTTATGACATTGAGCACTGAAGCTTTCTTT. Translation gives CASFMTLSTEAFF.

This clone was seen at least ten times. This rearrangement joins TRBV5-6 to TRBJ2-7; a possible D gene is TRBD1 (6 bases). Germline CDR1 is SGHDT and CDR2 is YYEEEE. Trimming removed 4 bases from V and 3 bases from J, with 11 bases in between. The length of the CDR3 is 13 residues. CDR3: CASSDGQIYEQYF. For the CDR3, the DNA is TGTGCCAGCAGCGACGGACAGATCTACGAGCAGTACTTC.

This clone came up many times. This may be a read error: a much more frequent sequence differs by one nucleotide. The CDR3 does not end in the conserved phenylalanine or tryptophan, so this is likely a read error. This chain joins TRBV28 and TRBJ2-5; D remains unclear. Per germline, CDR1 MDHEN and CDR2 SYDVKM. CDR3 length: 14 residues. V was pared by 6 bases and J by 5 bases, with 16 bases between. The CDR3 region is CASSDISWGETQYS. DNA for the CDR3: TGTGCCAGCAGCGACATCTCCTGGGGTGAGACCCAGTACTCC.

The chain has TRBV28 and TRBJ2-7; 10 bases match TRBD1. There are 16 residues in the CDR3. Trimming removed 3 bases from V and 2 bases from J; junction bases left unmatched: 7. Germline V gene lookup returns CDR1 MDHEN and CDR2 SYDVKM. The CDR3 reads CASSFRPGQGAYEQYF. The CDR3 nucleotides are TGTGCCAGCAGTTTCAGACCCGGACAGGGGGCCTACGAGCAGTACTTC.

As concerns this clone: This may be a read error: a much more frequent sequence differs by one nucleotide. The J gene is TRBJ2-1, the V gene TRBV6-1; D is ambiguous. This CDR3 comprises 14 residues. V lost 6 bases and J lost 8, with 17 bases in between. Germline-derived CDR1 and CDR2 are MNHNS and SASEGT. CDR3 in DNA: TGTGCCAGCAGCCCAGCCATGACATGGTATGAGCAGTTCTTC. Protein product: CASSPAMTWYEQFF.

This clone occurred many times. The chain is built from TRBV4-2 and TRBJ1-1; unclear D gene. Deletions cut 0 bases from V and 0 bases from J, with 17 bases between. Germline V gives CDR1 LGHNA, CDR2 YNFKEQ. The CDR3 contains 18 residues. CDR3 protein: CASSQERGGGGLNTEAFF. DNA for the CDR3: TGTGCCAGCAGCCAAGAAAGAGGTGGTGGCGGATTGAACACTGAAGCTTTCTTT.

The J gene is TRBJ2-7, the V gene TRBV20-1; 9 positions agree with TRBD1. V shed 0 bases and J 4 bases; nucleotides not matched to a gene: 4. The CDR3 covers 14 residues. Germline CDR1 DFQATT, CDR2 SNEGSKA (reference sequence). Written as DNA, the CDR3 is TGCAGTGCTAGAGATGGGACAGGGAGATACGAGCAGTACTTC. Protein sequence: CSARDGTGRYEQYF.

In this sample, this clone turned up many times. A single base separates this from a much larger clone, so it may be a read error. The sample carries other DNA sequences with the same CDR3. The rearrangement joins TRBV10-1 to TRBJ1-3; D might be TRBD1 (5 bases). V was clipped by 2 bases and J by 0 bases, with 8 bases between them. Germline values: CDR1 WNHNN, CDR2 SYGVQD (reference sequence). This CDR3 has 15 amino acids. CDR3 bases: TGCGCCAGCAGTGAGGACAGCCTCTCTGGAAACACCATATATTTT. Its protein product is CASSEDSLSGNTIYF.

This clone was detected only a few times. The junction and the germline gene differ at one end; a read error may be behind it. This chain links TRBV6-2 or TRBV6-3 with TRBJ2-2, with 8 positions matching TRBD1. Germline CDR1 and CDR2: MNHEY and SVGEGT. This CDR3 is 18 amino acids long. CDR3 DNA sequence: TGTGCCAACAGTTTAGACAGACCGGGACAGGCTAACACCGGGGAGCCGTTTTTT. This gives the protein CANSLDRPGQANTGEPFF.

This clone has ten or more counts. J is TRBJ2-5 and V is TRBV2, with TRBD1 matching 9 bases. V dropped 7 bases and J dropped 5; count of bases not matched to a gene: 5. Looked up from germline, CDR1 is SNHLY and CDR2 is FYNNEI. The CDR3 has 13 residues. CDR3 sequence reads: CASTRDRDETQYF. In DNA form, the CDR3 reads TGTGCCAGCACTCGGGACAGGGATGAGACCCAGTACTTC. The full variable domain, with the rest looked up from reference TRBV2 and TRBJ2-5, is EPEVTQTPSHQVTQMGQEVILRCVPISNHLYFYWYRQILGQKVEFLVSFYNNEISEKSEIFDDQFSVERPDGSNFTLKIRSTKLEDSAMYFCASTRDRDETQYFGPGTRLLVL.

Many counts were recorded for this clone. This chain connects TRBV7-9 to TRBJ2-7; TRBD1 is a possible D gene (5 bases). The CDR3 sequence is 17 residues long. In germline, CDR1 is SEHNR, CDR2 FQNEAQ (reference sequence). Trimming pared 5 bases from V and 6 bases from J, leaving 26 bases between. This chain's CDR3 is CASSQSSSRALISEQYF. The CDR3 nucleotides are TGTGCCAGCAGCCAATCAAGCTCCAGGGCGTTGATCAGCGAGCAGTACTTC.

This clone has at least ten counts. The chain couples TRBV7-9 to TRBJ2-1; no reliable D call. Germline assignment: CDR1 SEHNR and CDR2 FQNEAQ (reference sequence). The V end was cut by 3 bases, the J end by 6 bases, with 18 bases between. CDR3 length: 16 residues. CDR3 sequence: CASSFTNDPRSNEQFF. The CDR3 DNA reads as TGTGCCAGCAGCTTCACGAACGATCCCCGGAGCAATGAGCAGTTCTTC.

Points on this clone: This same CDR3 is encoded by further DNA sequences in the sample. This chain links TRBV20-1 with TRBJ2-7, with 14 nucleotides matching TRBD2. CDR3 length equals 17 residues. CDR1 is DFQATT and CDR2 is SNEGSKA in the germline V gene (reference sequence). V trimming: 6 bases; J trimming: 2 bases; junction bases outside the gene matches: 12. The CDR3 protein is CSANSGTSGGGAYEQYF. CDR3 coding DNA: TGCAGTGCAAATTCCGGGACTAGCGGGGGTGGGGCCTACGAGCAGTACTTC.

The rearrangement joins TRBV20-1 to TRBJ2-1; D not resolved. Germline CDR1 and CDR2: DFQATT and SNEGSKA (reference sequence). Trimming pared 2 bases from V and 8 bases from J, leaving 13 bases between. The CDR3 totals 13 residues. The CDR3 nucleotides are TGCAGTGCTAGATACACGGTCGGCGATGAGCAGTTCTTC. Translated, it gives CSARYTVGDEQFF.

Many counts were recorded for this clone. Other nucleotide sequences from this sample produce the same CDR3. V usage is TRBV3-1 and J usage is TRBJ2-2; D is uncertain. The CDR3 consists of 14 residues. V dropped 4 bases and J dropped 0 bases, with 6 bases sitting between them. The germline gives CDR1 LGHDT, CDR2 YNNKEL (reference sequence). The CDR3 DNA reads TGTGCCAGCAGCCCCCGGTCGAACACCGGGGAGCTGTTTTTT. Protein sequence: CASSPRSNTGELFF.

In this sample, this clone turned up many times. V usage is TRBV20-1 and J usage is TRBJ1-2, with a weak D call TRBD1 (6 bases). CDR1 and CDR2 (germline): DFQATT, SNEGSKA (reference sequence). The CDR3 has 16 residues. Trimming removed 1 base at V and 3 bases at J, with 18 bases between. CDR3 nucleotides: TGCAGTGCTAGAGTAATAGTAGAGCGACAGGACTATGGCTACACCTTC. Translated, it gives CSARVIVERQDYGYTF.

The sample holds many counts of this clone. A much larger clone differs by one base, so this may be a read error. The chain combines TRBV2 with TRBJ2-7, with 7 bases identical to TRBD2. From germline, CDR1 is SNHLY and CDR2 FYNNEI. CDR3 size: 14 residues. Losses at the gene ends were 5 bases for V and 8 bases for J; bases not matched to a gene: 12. The CDR3: CASSWGGVGDKQYF. The CDR3 DNA reads TGTGCCAGCAGTTGGGGGGGGGTCGGCGACAAGCAGTACTTC.

The CDR3 here is CASSLASGQGASGYTF. DNA for the CDR3: TGCGCCAGCAGCTTGGCATCGGGACAGGGGGCCTCTGGCTACACCTTC. The chain is built from TRBV5-1 and TRBJ1-2, with 12 bases that match TRBD1. The CDR3 length is 16 residues. The V gene end was trimmed by 0 bases and the J gene end by 7 bases; junction bases not matched to a gene: 7. Germline CDR1 SGHRS, CDR2 YFSETQ. Together with reference TRBV5-1 and TRBJ1-2, the CDR3 gives the full variable domain: KAGVTQTPRYLIKTRGQQVTLSCSPISGHRSVSWYQQTPGQGLQFLFEYFSETQRNKGNFPGRFSGRQFSNSRSEMNVSTLELGDSALYLCASSLASGQGASGYTFGSGTRLTVV.

There are many counts of this clone. This rearrangement joins TRBV18 to TRBJ2-5; D possibly corresponds to TRBD1 (6 bases). This CDR3 spans 15 amino acids. V was trimmed by 3 bases and J by 2 bases, leaving 13 bases between them. Germline values: CDR1 KGHSH, CDR2 LQKENI. The CDR3 region is CASSPTPGQQETQYF. For the CDR3, the DNA is TGTGCCAGCTCACCTACACCGGGACAACAAGAGACCCAGTACTTC.

This clone appeared many times. The genes are TRBV15 and TRBJ2-1; a weak D match, TRBD1 (6 bases). Looked up from germline, CDR1 is LNHNV and CDR2 is YYDKDF (reference sequence). This CDR3 contains 14 residues. The ends were cut back, 3 bases at V and 8 bases at J, with 14 bases in the middle. The CDR3 here is CATSRGAAGHEQFF. The DNA of the CDR3 is TGTGCCACCAGCAGGGGGGCTGCCGGCCATGAGCAGTTCTTC.

J is TRBJ1-3 and V is TRBV9; the D is unclear. This CDR3 is built from 15 residues. Germline loops: CDR1 SGDLS, CDR2 YYNGEE. The V and J ends lost 2 bases and 0 bases respectively, with 9 bases between them. CDR3 in DNA: TGTGCCAGCAGCGTGATGGGGAGCTCTGGAAACACCATATATTTT. The encoded protein is CASSVMGSSGNTIYF.

In this sample, this clone turned up many times. V gene TRBV18 combines with J gene TRBJ2-2; 11 nucleotides align to TRBD2. This CDR3 spans 14 amino acids. Germline CDR1 and CDR2: KGHSH and LQKENI. The ends lost 3 bases at V and 7 bases at J; junction bases unmatched: 1. CDR3 loop: CASSPGLADGELFF. The DNA for the CDR3 is TGTGCCAGCTCACCGGGACTAGCGGACGGGGAGCTGTTTTTT. Together with reference TRBV18 and TRBJ2-2, the CDR3 gives the full variable domain: NAGVMQNPRHLVRRRGQEARLRCSPMKGHSHVYWYRQLPEEGLKFMVYLQKENIIDESGMPKERFSAEFPKEGPSILRIQQVVRGDSAAYFCASSPGLADGELFFGEGSRLTVL.

The gene calls are TRBV19 and TRBJ2-2; no clear D gene. The CDR3 extends over 16 amino acids. The V and J ends lost 5 bases and 4 bases respectively, with 17 bases between them. Germline V gene sequence: CDR1 LNHDA, CDR2 SQIVND (reference sequence). The CDR3 DNA reads TGTGCCAGTAGTCCTGGGTGGTTGGCAATCACCGGGGAGCTGTTTTTT. Its translation: CASSPGWLAITGELFF.

This clone came up many times. The chain employs TRBV5-1 and TRBJ2-1; 8 nucleotides line up with TRBD1. The CDR3 has 16 amino acids. Per the germline V gene, CDR1 is SGHRS and CDR2 is YFSETQ. The ends lost 4 bases at V and 9 bases at J; junction bases unmatched: 15. CDR3 nucleotide sequence: TGCGCCAGCAGCCGGGACGGGACAGGTCGATGGGGTGAGCAGTTCTTC. This encodes CASSRDGTGRWGEQFF.

This clone has ten or more counts. The chain employs TRBV20-1 and TRBJ1-5; D is unclear. CDR1 and CDR2 (germline): DFQATT, SNEGSKA (reference sequence). The V and J ends lost 3 bases and 0 bases respectively, with 12 bases between them. The CDR3 is 15 amino acids. The CDR3 DNA reads TGCAGTGCTAGGGACCGGGCCTATAGCAATCAGCCCCAGCATTTT. Its protein product is CSARDRAYSNQPQHF.